These 3 T cell receptor beta chains originate from one sample sequenced in a study of identical twins. TCRdb recomputed calls from the 5' RACE reads with MiXCR, one row per CDR3 protein. Of approximately 300,000 distinct CDR3 sequences listed, 8.5% to 9.5% are singletons. These data are also associated with another study on yellow fever vaccine responses in identical twins.

Sequenced: CD8+ T cells sorted from blood. The receptors shown here come from a woman between 18 and 30 years old in good health.

This clonotype showed up many times. The V and J genes are TRBV6-5 and TRBJ1-2, with TRBD1 matching 9 bases. Per the germline V gene, CDR1 is MNHEY and CDR2 is SVGAGI. The CDR3 sequence is 16 residues long. The trim removed 2 bases at V and 4 bases at J, leaving 8 bases unmatched. In nucleotides, the CDR3 is TGTGCCAGCAGTTACGAGGGACAGGGAAACCTCTATGGCTACACCTTC. Translation gives CASSYEGQGNLYGYTF.

This clonotype came up once. This sequence joins TRBV11-1 and TRBJ2-6; D is tentatively TRBD1 or TRBD2 (6 bases each). V lost 5 bases, J lost 0 bases, and 17 bases lay in between. This CDR3 has 18 amino acids. Germline values: CDR1 SGHAT, CDR2 FQDESV (reference sequence). The CDR3 DNA sequence: TGTGCCAGCAGCCGCAAGGGGGGCAGGGGCTCTGGGGCCAACGTCCTGACTTTC. This gives the protein CASSRKGGRGSGANVLTF.

In this sample, this clonotype turned up many times. This sequence joins TRBV25-1 and TRBJ2-7; 8 nucleotides align to TRBD1. The germline V gene encodes CDR1 MGHDK and CDR2 SYGVNS. V lost 6 bases, J lost 5 bases, and 15 bases stayed unmatched. This CDR3 is built from 16 residues. CDR3 bases: TGTGCCAGCAGCCTGTACCGGGTGGACAGGGTCCACGAGCAGTACTTC. Translated, it gives CASSLYRVDRVHEQYF.